A single T cell receptor (beta chain) is shown here with its context. Researchers sorted participants into cohorts using their self-reported clinical history. This specimen belongs to a study of blood T cell repertoires in COVID-19. About the research overall: The United States, Italy and Spain provided the acute and convalescent COVID-19 samples. Sample material is recorded as cDNA or gDNA derived from T cells, B-cell-depleted T cells, or PBMCs.

Libraries were prepared by immunoSEQ multiplex PCR; TCRdb keeps only in-frame clonotypes and omits some of them. The repertoire holds more than 250,000 clones, with roughly 88% as singletons. Per germline, CDR1 LNHDA and CDR2 SQIVND (reference sequence). The CDR3 loop spans 14 amino acids. V was shortened by 0 bases and J by 10 bases, with 15 bases between the two germline ends. The receptor was derived from a woman in her 40s with acute COVID-19. J is TRBJ1-1 and V is TRBV19, with D perhaps TRBD1 (6 bases). Sequencing used PBMCs or T cells enriched from blood (not recorded which). CDR3 DNA sequence: TGTGCCAGTAGTATAGAACTGGACAGTTTCCCAGCTTTCTTT. Its translation is CASSIELDSFPAFF.